A selection of T cell receptor beta chains follows, all from one sample in a study of T-cell memory formation after mild COVID-19. TCRdb re-derived calls from the 5' RACE reads in MiXCR, one entry per CDR3 protein. The sample includes roughly 600,000 distinct CDR3 sequences, under 20% of them seen just once. The sample consisted of PBMCs or a T cell subset sorted from them (not recorded which). The receptors shown here come from an adult woman who had mild COVID-19 (a few samples of this study predate the infection). Cell type and time point are not known. The CDR3 runs from the conserved cysteine through the conserved F or W. Fields, in order: D gene, clone size, J gene, V gene, CDR3 protein, CDR3 DNA. D genes are given only for firm matches. Size is stated for part of the rows, as once, few or many counts, or as a class when the clone is expanded.

D gene: -
clone size: once
J gene: TRBJ1-2
V gene: TRBV6-5
CDR3 protein: CASSWRGRLDGYTF
CDR3 DNA: TGTGCCAGCAGTTGGAGGGGAAGATTGGATGGCTACACCTTC

D gene: TRBD1
clone size: -
J gene: TRBJ1-1
V gene: TRBV16
CDR3 protein: CASSQGQGKNTEAFF
CDR3 DNA: TGTGCCAGCAGCCAGGGACAGGGGAAGAACACTGAAGCTTTCTTT

D gene: -
clone size: few
J gene: TRBJ1-2
V gene: TRBV5-1
CDR3 protein: CASSLQGGEYGYTF
CDR3 DNA: TGCGCCAGCAGCTTACAGGGTGGTGAATATGGCTACACCTTC

D gene: -
clone size: -
J gene: TRBJ2-7
V gene: TRBV20-1
CDR3 protein: CSARDLIGQTSYEQYF
CDR3 DNA: TGCAGTGCTAGAGATTTGATCGGACAGACCTCCTACGAGCAGTACTTC

D gene: TRBD1
clone size: few
J gene: TRBJ1-1
V gene: TRBV4-2
CDR3 protein: CASSHWTGANTEAFF
CDR3 DNA: TGTGCCAGCAGCCATTGGACAGGAGCGAACACTGAAGCTTTCTTT

D gene: -
clone size: -
J gene: TRBJ2-4
V gene: TRBV20-1
CDR3 protein: CSAPSDFGSSGKNIQYF
CDR3 DNA: TGCAGTGCTCCCAGTGACTTTGGATCATCTGGCAAAAACATTCAGTACTTC

D gene: TRBD2
clone size: -
J gene: TRBJ2-7
V gene: TRBV7-9
CDR3 protein: CASSSFSGRASYEQYF
CDR3 DNA: TGTGCCAGCAGCTCGTTTAGCGGGAGGGCCTCCTACGAGCAGTACTTC

D gene: TRBD1
clone size: few
J gene: TRBJ1-5
V gene: TRBV7-8
CDR3 protein: CASSRRTGEGQPQHF
CDR3 DNA: TGTGCCAGCAGCCGAAGGACAGGGGAGGGTCAGCCCCAGCATTTT

D gene: TRBD1
clone size: few
J gene: TRBJ2-7
V gene: TRBV7-9
CDR3 protein: CASSFGQGVKSYEQYF
CDR3 DNA: TGTGCCAGCAGCTTTGGACAGGGGGTGAAATCCTACGAGCAGTACTTC

D gene: TRBD2
clone size: -
J gene: TRBJ2-3
V gene: TRBV11-3
CDR3 protein: CASSLVAGGHTDTQYF
CDR3 DNA: TGTGCCAGCAGCTTAGTTGCGGGGGGCCACACAGATACGCAGTATTTT

D gene: -
clone size: -
J gene: TRBJ2-7
V gene: TRBV7-2
CDR3 protein: CASSLIVEFNEQYF
CDR3 DNA: TGTGCCAGCAGCTTAATAGTGGAATTTAACGAGCAGTACTTC

D gene: -
clone size: -
J gene: TRBJ1-1
V gene: TRBV4-1
CDR3 protein: CASSRPKWQSETEAFF
CDR3 DNA: TGCGCCAGCAGCCGCCCAAAGTGGCAGAGTGAGACTGAAGCTTTCTTT

D gene: -
clone size: few
J gene: TRBJ2-1
V gene: TRBV6-2/TRBV6-3
CDR3 protein: CASSYLGGSYNEQFF
CDR3 DNA: TGTGCCAGCAGTTACTTGGGGGGCTCCTACAATGAGCAGTTCTTC

D gene: -
clone size: -
J gene: TRBJ2-4
V gene: TRBV21-1
CDR3 protein: CASSESDRAQNIQYF
CDR3 DNA: TGTGCCAGCAGCGAGAGTGACAGGGCCCAAAACATTCAGTACTTC

D gene: -
clone size: few
J gene: TRBJ2-5
V gene: TRBV5-6
CDR3 protein: CASSEGTLVKTQYF
CDR3 DNA: TGTGCCAGCAGCGAAGGGACACTAGTTAAGACCCAGTACTTC

D gene: TRBD1
clone size: many
J gene: TRBJ2-5
V gene: TRBV12-3/TRBV12-4
CDR3 protein: CASKGQSEETQYF
CDR3 DNA: TGTGCCAGCAAGGGACAGTCAGAAGAGACCCAGTACTTC

D gene: -
clone size: -
J gene: TRBJ2-7
V gene: TRBV7-9
CDR3 protein: CASSYPGRGTYEQYF
CDR3 DNA: TGTGCCAGCAGCTACCCGGGTAGGGGGACTTACGAGCAGTACTTC

D gene: TRBD1
clone size: few
J gene: TRBJ2-7
V gene: TRBV19
CDR3 protein: CASSMFGTAYEQYF
CDR3 DNA: TGTGCCAGTAGTATGTTCGGGACAGCCTACGAGCAGTACTTC

D gene: -
clone size: -
J gene: TRBJ2-1
V gene: TRBV6-1
CDR3 protein: CASSEGHRWRVNNEQFF
CDR3 DNA: TGTGCCAGCAGTGAAGGGCATAGGTGGAGGGTTAACAATGAGCAGTTCTTC

D gene: TRBD2
clone size: -
J gene: TRBJ2-1
V gene: TRBV20-1
CDR3 protein: CSVPVRLADHNEQFF
CDR3 DNA: TGCAGTGTCCCGGTTCGGCTAGCGGACCACAATGAGCAGTTCTTC

D gene: TRBD2
clone size: few
J gene: TRBJ2-1
V gene: TRBV4-1
CDR3 protein: CASSQVGLRAGGPDEQFF
CDR3 DNA: TGCGCCAGCAGCCAAGTCGGCCTCAGAGCGGGGGGGCCGGATGAGCAGTTCTTC

D gene: TRBD2
clone size: once
J gene: TRBJ2-1
V gene: TRBV7-2
CDR3 protein: CASSLGLGELAAHSYNEQFF
CDR3 DNA: TGTGCCAGCAGCTTAGGACTAGGTGAACTAGCGGCCCACTCCTACAATGAGCAGTTCTTC

D gene: -
clone size: -
J gene: TRBJ2-2
V gene: TRBV6-1
CDR3 protein: CASSENRGSRGELFF
CDR3 DNA: TGTGCCAGCAGTGAAAATCGGGGGAGCCGAGGGGAGCTGTTTTTT

D gene: -
clone size: -
J gene: TRBJ1-2
V gene: TRBV6-5
CDR3 protein: CASIGPYGYTF
CDR3 DNA: TGTGCCAGCATCGGGCCATATGGCTACACCTTC

D gene: TRBD1
clone size: -
J gene: TRBJ2-7
V gene: TRBV5-1
CDR3 protein: CASSSIRQGHSYEQYF
CDR3 DNA: TGCGCCAGCAGCTCAATCAGACAGGGGCACTCCTACGAGCAGTACTTC

D gene: -
clone size: few
J gene: TRBJ2-6
V gene: TRBV6-4
CDR3 protein: CARDRSGANVLTF
CDR3 DNA: TGTGCCAGAGACAGATCTGGGGCCAACGTCCTGACTTTC

D gene: TRBD1
clone size: -
J gene: TRBJ1-2
V gene: TRBV20-1
CDR3 protein: CSASGTANYGYTF
CDR3 DNA: TGCAGTGCTAGCGGGACAGCTAACTATGGCTACACCTTC

D gene: TRBD1
clone size: few
J gene: TRBJ2-3
V gene: TRBV5-1
CDR3 protein: CASSAGRTGGTDTQYF
CDR3 DNA: TGCGCCAGCAGCGCCGGTCGGACAGGGGGCACAGATACGCAGTATTTT

D gene: TRBD2
clone size: few
J gene: TRBJ2-7
V gene: TRBV11-3
CDR3 protein: CASSSDFHSGTTYEQYF
CDR3 DNA: TGTGCCAGCAGCTCCGACTTCCATAGCGGGACTACCTACGAGCAGTACTTC

D gene: -
clone size: few
J gene: TRBJ2-3
V gene: TRBV4-3
CDR3 protein: CASSQGVRGFTDTQYF
CDR3 DNA: TGCGCCAGCAGCCAAGGAGTCAGAGGATTCACAGATACGCAGTATTTT

D gene: -
clone size: few
J gene: TRBJ1-3
V gene: TRBV6-6
CDR3 protein: CASRPRGGREYTIYF
CDR3 DNA: TGTGCCAGCAGACCACGTGGAGGGAGAGAATACACCATATATTTT

D gene: TRBD1
clone size: -
J gene: TRBJ2-5
V gene: TRBV29-1
CDR3 protein: CSVEQGAGETQYF
CDR3 DNA: TGCAGCGTTGAACAGGGGGCGGGGGAGACCCAGTACTTC

D gene: -
clone size: once
J gene: TRBJ1-6
V gene: TRBV18
CDR3 protein: CASSPFQGLSDNSPLHF
CDR3 DNA: TGTGCCAGCTCACCCTTTCAGGGATTAAGTGATAATTCACCCCTCCACTTT

D gene: -
clone size: few
J gene: TRBJ2-7
V gene: TRBV5-1
CDR3 protein: CASSLGVSFSYEQYF
CDR3 DNA: TGCGCCAGCAGCTTGGGAGTGAGTTTCTCCTACGAGCAGTACTTC

D gene: -
clone size: -
J gene: TRBJ2-7
V gene: TRBV7-2
CDR3 protein: CASSARLGYEQYF
CDR3 DNA: TGTGCCAGCAGCGCCCGACTAGGATACGAGCAGTACTTC

D gene: -
clone size: few
J gene: TRBJ1-3
V gene: TRBV12-3/TRBV12-4
CDR3 protein: CASSLFSGLGTDTIYF
CDR3 DNA: TGTGCCAGCAGTTTGTTTTCAGGGTTAGGTACAGACACCATATATTTT

D gene: -
clone size: -
J gene: TRBJ1-5
V gene: TRBV2
CDR3 protein: CASSGDEVGNQPQHF
CDR3 DNA: TGTGCCAGCAGTGGAGATGAAGTTGGCAATCAGCCCCAGCATTTT

D gene: -
clone size: -
J gene: TRBJ2-3
V gene: TRBV6-5
CDR3 protein: CASSYGSNTDTQYF
CDR3 DNA: TGTGCCAGCAGTTACGGCTCCAACACAGATACGCAGTATTTT

D gene: -
clone size: many
J gene: TRBJ1-6
V gene: TRBV7-3
CDR3 protein: CASSLGHYNSPLHF
CDR3 DNA: TGTGCCAGCAGCTTAGGACACTATAATTCACCCCTCCACTTT

D gene: TRBD1
clone size: -
J gene: TRBJ2-5
V gene: TRBV12-3/TRBV12-4
CDR3 protein: CASCPGQGQETQYF
CDR3 DNA: TGTGCCAGCTGTCCGGGACAGGGACAAGAGACCCAGTACTTC

D gene: -
clone size: few
J gene: TRBJ1-2
V gene: TRBV25-1
CDR3 protein: CASSEYLSGNGYTF
CDR3 DNA: TGTGCCAGCAGTGAATATCTCTCGGGTAATGGCTACACCTTC

D gene: TRBD1
clone size: few
J gene: TRBJ1-5
V gene: TRBV4-1
CDR3 protein: CASSQGTGDNQPQHF
CDR3 DNA: TGCGCCAGCAGCCAAGGGACAGGGGACAATCAGCCCCAGCATTTT

D gene: TRBD2
clone size: -
J gene: TRBJ2-2
V gene: TRBV30
CDR3 protein: CAWCGSRAGELFF
CDR3 DNA: TGTGCCTGGTGCGGGAGCAGGGCCGGGGAGCTGTTTTTT

D gene: -
clone size: few
J gene: TRBJ2-7
V gene: TRBV6-5
CDR3 protein: CASSYSIGTMTYEQYF
CDR3 DNA: TGTGCCAGCAGTTACTCGATTGGGACAATGACCTACGAGCAGTACTTC

D gene: -
clone size: few
J gene: TRBJ1-2
V gene: TRBV29-1
CDR3 protein: CSGGEIGGYTF
CDR3 DNA: TGCAGCGGAGGGGAAATCGGTGGCTACACCTTC

D gene: -
clone size: many
J gene: TRBJ2-1
V gene: TRBV14
CDR3 protein: CASAGAPAGEQFF
CDR3 DNA: TGTGCCAGCGCGGGGGCCCCGGCTGGCGAGCAGTTCTTC

D gene: TRBD1
clone size: -
J gene: TRBJ2-1
V gene: TRBV6-2/TRBV6-3
CDR3 protein: CASSSGTAEFNEQFF
CDR3 DNA: TGTGCCAGCAGTTCCGGGACAGCAGAATTCAATGAGCAGTTCTTC

D gene: -
clone size: -
J gene: TRBJ2-7
V gene: TRBV12-3/TRBV12-4
CDR3 protein: CASSLHRPYEQYF
CDR3 DNA: TGTGCCAGCAGTCTCCATCGACCCTACGAGCAGTACTTC

D gene: -
clone size: few
J gene: TRBJ1-4
V gene: TRBV6-2/TRBV6-3
CDR3 protein: CASSSPGGSEKLFF
CDR3 DNA: TGTGCCAGCAGTTCACCCGGGGGGAGTGAAAAACTGTTTTTT

D gene: TRBD1
clone size: -
J gene: TRBJ1-1
V gene: TRBV11-2
CDR3 protein: CASSLTGWVNTEAFF
CDR3 DNA: TGTGCCAGCAGCTTGACAGGGTGGGTGAACACTGAAGCTTTCTTT

D gene: -
clone size: few
J gene: TRBJ2-1
V gene: TRBV7-2
CDR3 protein: CASSLSGFEQFF
CDR3 DNA: TGTGCCAGCAGCCTCTCCGGATTTGAGCAGTTCTTC

D gene: TRBD1
clone size: -
J gene: TRBJ1-2
V gene: TRBV5-1
CDR3 protein: CASSLGRDRSYGYTF
CDR3 DNA: TGCGCCAGCAGCTTGGGAAGGGACAGGAGCTATGGCTACACCTTC

D gene: -
clone size: -
J gene: TRBJ1-1
V gene: TRBV6-1
CDR3 protein: CASSANWEAFF
CDR3 DNA: TGTGCCAGCAGTGCCAACTGGGAAGCTTTCTTT

D gene: TRBD1
clone size: -
J gene: TRBJ2-7
V gene: TRBV12-3/TRBV12-4
CDR3 protein: CASSGGTGGWYEQYF
CDR3 DNA: TGTGCCAGCAGTGGCGGGACAGGGGGCTGGTACGAGCAGTACTTC

D gene: -
clone size: few
J gene: TRBJ1-1
V gene: TRBV12-3/TRBV12-4
CDR3 protein: CASKSTPWGLATEAFF
CDR3 DNA: TGTGCCAGCAAATCTACTCCTTGGGGGTTGGCCACTGAAGCTTTCTTT

D gene: -
clone size: few
J gene: TRBJ2-3
V gene: TRBV29-1
CDR3 protein: CSVESASTDTQYF
CDR3 DNA: TGCAGCGTTGAATCCGCTAGCACAGATACGCAGTATTTT

D gene: -
clone size: few
J gene: TRBJ2-1
V gene: TRBV5-6
CDR3 protein: CASSSSGIQAFF
CDR3 DNA: TGTGCCAGCAGCTCCTCCGGGATACAGGCGTTCTTC